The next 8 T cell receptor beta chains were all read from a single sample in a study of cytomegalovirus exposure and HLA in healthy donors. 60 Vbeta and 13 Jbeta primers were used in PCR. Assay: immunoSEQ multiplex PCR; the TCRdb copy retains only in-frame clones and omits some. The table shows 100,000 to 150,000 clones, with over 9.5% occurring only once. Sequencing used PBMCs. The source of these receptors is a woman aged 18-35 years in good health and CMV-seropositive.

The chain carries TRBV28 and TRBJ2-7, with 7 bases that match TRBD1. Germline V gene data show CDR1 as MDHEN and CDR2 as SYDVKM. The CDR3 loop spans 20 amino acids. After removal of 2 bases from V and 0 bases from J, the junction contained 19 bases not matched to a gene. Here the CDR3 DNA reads TGTGCCAGCAGTTTACCCGCATTCGGCAACCGACAGGGATCCTCCTACGAGCAGTACTTC. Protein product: CASSLPAFGNRQGSSYEQYF.

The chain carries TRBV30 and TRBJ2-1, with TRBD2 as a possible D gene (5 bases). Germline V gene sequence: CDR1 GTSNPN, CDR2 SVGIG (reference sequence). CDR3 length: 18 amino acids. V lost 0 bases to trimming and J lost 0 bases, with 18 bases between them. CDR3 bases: TGTGCCTGGAGTGTAAAAGGGAGCGTCTTCAGCTCCTACAATGAGCAGTTCTTC. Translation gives CAWSVKGSVFSSYNEQFF.

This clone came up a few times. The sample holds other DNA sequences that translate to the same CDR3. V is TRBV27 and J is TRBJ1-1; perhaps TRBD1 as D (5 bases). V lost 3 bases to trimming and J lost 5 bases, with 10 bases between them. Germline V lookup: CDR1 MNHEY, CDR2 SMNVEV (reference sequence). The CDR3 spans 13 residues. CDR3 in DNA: TGTGCCAGCAGTTTCGGGGGAGGTACTGAAGCTTTCTTT. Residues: CASSFGGGTEAFF.

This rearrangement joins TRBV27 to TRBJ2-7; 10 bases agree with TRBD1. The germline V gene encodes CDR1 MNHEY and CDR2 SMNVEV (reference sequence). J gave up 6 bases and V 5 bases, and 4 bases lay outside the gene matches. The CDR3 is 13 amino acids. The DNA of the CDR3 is TGTGCCAGCAGTACATGGACAGGGGGCGAGCAGTACTTC. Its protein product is CASSTWTGGEQYF.

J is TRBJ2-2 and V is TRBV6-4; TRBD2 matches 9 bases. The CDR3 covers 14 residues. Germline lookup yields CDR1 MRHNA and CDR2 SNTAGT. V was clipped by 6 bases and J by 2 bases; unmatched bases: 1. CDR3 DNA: TGTGCCAGCAGAGCGGGAGGAAACACCGGGGAGCTGTTTTTT. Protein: CASRAGGNTGELFF.

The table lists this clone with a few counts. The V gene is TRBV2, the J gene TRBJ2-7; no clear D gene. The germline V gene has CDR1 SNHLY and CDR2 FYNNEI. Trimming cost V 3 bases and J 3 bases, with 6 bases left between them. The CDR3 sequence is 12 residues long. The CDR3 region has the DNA TGTGCCAGCAGTGACTTTATCTACGAGCAGTACTTC. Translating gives CASSDFIYEQYF.

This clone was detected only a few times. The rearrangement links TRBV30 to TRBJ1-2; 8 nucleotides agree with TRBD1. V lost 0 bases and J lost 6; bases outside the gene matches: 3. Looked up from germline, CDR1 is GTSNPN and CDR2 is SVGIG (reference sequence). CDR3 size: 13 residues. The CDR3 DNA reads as TGTGCCTGGAGTGTGCAGGGGGCGGATGGCTACACCTTC. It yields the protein CAWSVQGADGYTF.

CDR3 loop: CSVTRDRVGYTF. In nucleotides, the CDR3 is TGCAGCGTCACCCGGGACAGAGTAGGCTACACCTTC. V and J are TRBV29-1 and TRBJ1-2; TRBD1 aligns across 7 bases. Germline CDR1 SQVTM, CDR2 ANQGSEA. The ends lost 6 bases at V and 8 bases at J; junction bases unmatched: 9. The CDR3 extends over 12 amino acids.